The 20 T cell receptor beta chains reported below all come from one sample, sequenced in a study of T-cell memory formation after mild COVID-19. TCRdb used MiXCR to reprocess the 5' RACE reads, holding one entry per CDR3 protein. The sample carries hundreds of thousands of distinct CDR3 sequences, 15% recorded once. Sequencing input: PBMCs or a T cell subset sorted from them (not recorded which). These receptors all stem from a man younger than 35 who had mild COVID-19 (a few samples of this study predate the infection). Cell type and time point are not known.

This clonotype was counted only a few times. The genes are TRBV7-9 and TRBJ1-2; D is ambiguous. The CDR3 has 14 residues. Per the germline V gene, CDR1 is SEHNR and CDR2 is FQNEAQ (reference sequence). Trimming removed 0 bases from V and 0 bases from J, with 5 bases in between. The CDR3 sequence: CASSLAQANYGYTF. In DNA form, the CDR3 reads TGTGCCAGCAGCTTAGCCCAAGCTAACTATGGCTACACCTTC. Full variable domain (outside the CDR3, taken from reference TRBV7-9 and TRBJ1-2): DTGVSQNPRHKITKRGQNVTFRCDPISEHNRLYWYRQTLGQGPEFLTYFQNEAQLEKSRLLSDRFSAERPKGSFSTLEIQRTEQGDSAMYLCASSLAQANYGYTFGSGTRLTVV.

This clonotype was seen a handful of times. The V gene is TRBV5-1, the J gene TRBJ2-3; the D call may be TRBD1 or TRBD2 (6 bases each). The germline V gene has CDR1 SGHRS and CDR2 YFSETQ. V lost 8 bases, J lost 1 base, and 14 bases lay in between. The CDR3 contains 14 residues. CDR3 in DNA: TGCGCCAGTTCGGGGGCCTGGGGCACAGATACGCAGTATTTT. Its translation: CASSGAWGTDTQYF. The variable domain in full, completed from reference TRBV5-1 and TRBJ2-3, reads KAGVTQTPRYLIKTRGQQVTLSCSPISGHRSVSWYQQTPGQGLQFLFEYFSETQRNKGNFPGRFSGRQFSNSRSEMNVSTLELGDSALYLCASSGAWGTDTQYFGPGTRLTVL.

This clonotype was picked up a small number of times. The DNA of the CDR3 is TGTGCCAGCAGCCAAGGCGGGCCCCATTATAATTCACCCCTCCACTTT. Protein: CASSQGGPHYNSPLHF. The chain recombines TRBV4-2 with TRBJ1-6; D is undetermined. Looked up from germline, CDR1 is LGHNA and CDR2 is YNFKEQ. V lost 1 base and J 4 bases, leaving 11 bases between the germline ends. The CDR3 sequence is 16 residues long.

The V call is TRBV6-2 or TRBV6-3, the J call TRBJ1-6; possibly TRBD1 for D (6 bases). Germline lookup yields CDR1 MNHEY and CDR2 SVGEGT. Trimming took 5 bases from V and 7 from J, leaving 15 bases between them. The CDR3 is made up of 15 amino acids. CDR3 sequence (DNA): TGTGCCAGCAGTGACCGGGACACTTTGAATTCACCCCTCCACTTT. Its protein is CASSDRDTLNSPLHF.

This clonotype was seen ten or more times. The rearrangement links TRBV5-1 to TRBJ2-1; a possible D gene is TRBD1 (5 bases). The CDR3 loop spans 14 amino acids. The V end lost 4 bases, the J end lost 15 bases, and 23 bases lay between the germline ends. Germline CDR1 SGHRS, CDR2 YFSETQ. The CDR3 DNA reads TGCGCCAGCAGCCCCCTAGGGCAAGGGGTAGAGAGGTTCTTC. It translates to CASSPLGQGVERFF.

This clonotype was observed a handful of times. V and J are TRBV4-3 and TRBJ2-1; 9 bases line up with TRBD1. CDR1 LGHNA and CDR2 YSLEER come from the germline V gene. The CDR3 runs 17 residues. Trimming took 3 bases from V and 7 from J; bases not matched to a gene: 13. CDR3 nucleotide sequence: TGCGCCAGCAGCCAGGCGGGACAGGGCTCGAGGGGTAATGAGCAGTTCTTC. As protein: CASSQAGQGSRGNEQFF.

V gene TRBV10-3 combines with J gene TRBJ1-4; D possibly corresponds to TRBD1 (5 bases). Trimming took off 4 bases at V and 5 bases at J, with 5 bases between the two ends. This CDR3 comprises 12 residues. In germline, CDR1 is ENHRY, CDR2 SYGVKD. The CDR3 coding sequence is TGTGCCATCAGTGGACAGAATGAAAAACTGTTTTTT. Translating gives CAISGQNEKLFF.

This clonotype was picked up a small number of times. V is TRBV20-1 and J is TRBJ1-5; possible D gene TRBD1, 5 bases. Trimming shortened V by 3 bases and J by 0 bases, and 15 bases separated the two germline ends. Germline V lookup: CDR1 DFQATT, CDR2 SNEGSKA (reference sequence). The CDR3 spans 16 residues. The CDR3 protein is CSARAPTVYSNQPQHF. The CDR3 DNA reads TGCAGTGCTAGGGCCCCGACAGTCTATAGCAATCAGCCCCAGCATTTT.

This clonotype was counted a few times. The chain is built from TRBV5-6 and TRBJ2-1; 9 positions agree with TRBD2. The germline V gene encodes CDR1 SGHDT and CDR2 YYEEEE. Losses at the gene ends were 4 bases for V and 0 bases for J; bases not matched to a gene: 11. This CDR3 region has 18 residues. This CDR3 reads CASSMPLPSGASYNEQFF. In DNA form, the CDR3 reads TGTGCCAGCAGCATGCCCCTACCTAGCGGGGCCTCCTACAATGAGCAGTTCTTC.

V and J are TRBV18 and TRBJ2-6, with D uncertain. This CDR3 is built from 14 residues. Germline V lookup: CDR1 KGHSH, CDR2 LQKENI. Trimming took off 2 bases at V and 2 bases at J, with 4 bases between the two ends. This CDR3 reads CASSPSPGANVLTF. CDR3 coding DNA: TGTGCCAGCTCACCATCCCCTGGGGCCAACGTCCTGACTTTC.

CDR3 protein: CASSLMYGSNEKLFF. The DNA of the CDR3 is TGTGCCAGCAGTTTGATGTACGGATCTAATGAAAAACTGTTTTTT. The gene calls are TRBV12-3 or TRBV12-4 and TRBJ1-4; D not certain. The V and J ends lost 3 bases and 3 bases respectively, with 11 bases between them. CDR3 length: 15 residues.

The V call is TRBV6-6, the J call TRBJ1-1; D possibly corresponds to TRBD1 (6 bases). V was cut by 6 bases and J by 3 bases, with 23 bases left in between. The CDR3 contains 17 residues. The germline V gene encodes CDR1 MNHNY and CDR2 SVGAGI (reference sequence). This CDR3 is CASRRDRSLGVHTEAFF. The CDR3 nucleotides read TGTGCCAGCAGGAGAGACAGGTCCCTTGGGGTTCACACTGAAGCTTTCTTT.

CDR3 residues: CASRRLAEEEGETQYF. The CDR3 DNA sequence: TGTGCCAGCAGAAGACTAGCGGAAGAAGAGGGAGAGACCCAGTACTTC. The chain recombines TRBV7-9 with TRBJ2-5, with 9 bases matching TRBD2. CDR1 and CDR2 from the germline V gene are SEHNR and FQNEAQ (reference sequence). The CDR3 consists of 16 residues. V lost 6 bases and J lost 4; bases outside the gene matches: 12.

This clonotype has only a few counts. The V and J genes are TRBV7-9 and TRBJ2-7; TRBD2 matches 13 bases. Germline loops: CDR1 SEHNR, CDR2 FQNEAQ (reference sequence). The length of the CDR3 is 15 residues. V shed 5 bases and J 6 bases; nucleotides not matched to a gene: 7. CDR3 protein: CASSPWTSGGGEQYF. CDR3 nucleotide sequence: TGTGCCAGCAGCCCATGGACTAGCGGGGGTGGCGAGCAGTACTTC.

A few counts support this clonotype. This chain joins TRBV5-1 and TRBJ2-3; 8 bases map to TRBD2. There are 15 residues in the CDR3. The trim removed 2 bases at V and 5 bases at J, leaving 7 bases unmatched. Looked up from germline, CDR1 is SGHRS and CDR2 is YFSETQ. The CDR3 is CASSFGGASGDTQYF. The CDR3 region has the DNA TGCGCCAGCAGCTTCGGGGGGGCCTCAGGAGATACGCAGTATTTT. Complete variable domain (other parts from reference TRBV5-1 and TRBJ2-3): KAGVTQTPRYLIKTRGQQVTLSCSPISGHRSVSWYQQTPGQGLQFLFEYFSETQRNKGNFPGRFSGRQFSNSRSEMNVSTLELGDSALYLCASSFGGASGDTQYFGPGTRLTVL.

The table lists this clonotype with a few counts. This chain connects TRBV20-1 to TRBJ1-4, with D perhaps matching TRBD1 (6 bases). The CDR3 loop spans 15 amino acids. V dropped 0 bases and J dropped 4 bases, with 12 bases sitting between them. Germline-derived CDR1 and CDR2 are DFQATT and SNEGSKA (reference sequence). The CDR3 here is CSARDRSRGNEKLFF. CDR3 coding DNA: TGCAGTGCTAGAGATCGTAGCAGGGGTAATGAAAAACTGTTTTTT.

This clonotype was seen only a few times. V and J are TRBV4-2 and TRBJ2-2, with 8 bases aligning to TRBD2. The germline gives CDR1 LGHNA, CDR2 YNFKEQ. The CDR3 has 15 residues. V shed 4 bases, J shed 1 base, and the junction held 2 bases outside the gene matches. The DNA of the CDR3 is TGTGCCAGCAGCCCGGGACTAGAGAACACCGGGGAGCTGTTTTTT. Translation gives CASSPGLENTGELFF.

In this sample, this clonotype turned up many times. The chain's CDR3 is CASSQDQSAGREQFF. The CDR3 nucleotides read TGCGCCAGCAGCCAAGATCAAAGTGCCGGTAGAGAGCAGTTCTTC. The V call is TRBV4-1, the J call TRBJ2-1; D gene ambiguous. Germline V gene sequence: CDR1 MGHRA, CDR2 YSYEKL. V shed 0 bases and J shed 10 bases, with 16 bases lying between them. The CDR3 has 15 amino acids.

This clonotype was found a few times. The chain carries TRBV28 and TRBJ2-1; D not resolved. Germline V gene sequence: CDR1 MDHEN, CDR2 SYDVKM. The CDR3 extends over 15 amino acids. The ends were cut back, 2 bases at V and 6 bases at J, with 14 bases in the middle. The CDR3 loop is CASSLPTSRPNEQFF. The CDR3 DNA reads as TGTGCCAGCAGTTTACCCACCTCCCGTCCCAATGAGCAGTTCTTC.

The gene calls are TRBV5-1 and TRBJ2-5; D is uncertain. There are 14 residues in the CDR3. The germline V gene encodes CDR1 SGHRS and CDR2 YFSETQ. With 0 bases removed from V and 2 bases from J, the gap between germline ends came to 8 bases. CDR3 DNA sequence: TGCGCCAGCAGCTTGGCCGTCAGGCAAGAGACCCAGTACTTC. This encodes CASSLAVRQETQYF.